The TCR beta chain described here comes from a study of response to subunit inactivated influenza vaccine. Study observations and caveats: The authors suggested that every seasonal influenza vaccination recruits few new T cells.

The CDR3 is made up of 18 amino acids. The junction had 11 bases not matched to a gene; V was cut back by 6 bases and J by 6 bases. TCRdb analysed the RT-PCR reads with MiXCR anew, one entry per CDR3 protein. The sample has 550,000 to 800,000 distinct CDR3 sequences, approximately 13% seen once. Comment on this clonotype: Its specificity is not known.

The material sequenced was PBMCs from blood, taken approximately 15 days before vaccination. The receptor was derived from a man in his fifties who received an inactivated influenza vaccine. The chain joins TRBV12-3 or TRBV12-4 to TRBJ2-1; 16 bases match TRBD2. CDR3 region: CASRGPGLAGGDRNEQFF. Here the CDR3 DNA reads TGTGCCAGCAGGGGACCGGGACTAGCGGGAGGGGATCGCAATGAGCAGTTCTTC.